The rows below give T cell receptor beta chains drawn from one sample of a study of long-term antiretroviral therapy in people with HIV. Sequencing used immunoSEQ multiplex PCR; TCRdb keeps in-frame clones, though not all of them. Counted here are approximately 35,000 clones, about three quarters occurring once; the ten biggest clones make up roughly 8.2%. The source was unsorted PBMCs, collected 3.1 years after starting antiretroviral therapy. These receptors were taken from a woman in her 50s with HIV. Each CDR3 is given with its conserved first and last residue. D genes are given only for firm matches. Clone size is not always given. Where it is, it says once, few, many or a class for expanded clones.

D gene: TRBD2; clone size: .; J gene: TRBJ2-1; V gene: TRBV4-1; CDR3 DNA: TGCGCCAGCAGCCAAGATACGCGGGGGGGTTACAATGAGCAGTTCTTC; CDR3 protein: CASSQDTRGGYNEQFF
D gene: .; clone size: .; J gene: TRBJ1-5; V gene: TRBV7-9; CDR3 DNA: TGTGCCAGCAGCTTCGGACAGCCAGATCAGCCCCAGCATTTT; CDR3 protein: CASSFGQPDQPQHF
D gene: TRBD2; clone size: .; J gene: TRBJ2-1; V gene: TRBV19; CDR3 DNA: TGTGCCAGTAGTATAAGCGGGGGGCTTACCTCCTACAATGAGCAGTTCTTC; CDR3 protein: CASSISGGLTSYNEQFF
D gene: .; clone size: .; J gene: TRBJ1-6; V gene: TRBV5-1; CDR3 DNA: TGCGCCAGCAGCTTCGGGGTCGGGGATTCACCCCTCCACTTT; CDR3 protein: CASSFGVGDSPLHF
D gene: .; clone size: .; J gene: TRBJ2-2; V gene: TRBV11-2; CDR3 DNA: TGTGCCAGCAGCTTAGAGGGGGGCTGGGGCACCGGGGAGCTGTTTTTT; CDR3 protein: CASSLEGGWGTGELFF
D gene: TRBD1; clone size: .; J gene: TRBJ1-1; V gene: TRBV5-4; CDR3 DNA: TGTGCCAGCAGCTACGGGACAGGACCTCTCACCTTT; CDR3 protein: CASSYGTGPLTF
D gene: TRBD1; clone size: few; J gene: TRBJ1-2; V gene: TRBV30; CDR3 DNA: TGTGCCTGGAGTGTACCGGGACAGCAGTTCTATGGCTACACCTTC; CDR3 protein: CAWSVPGQQFYGYTF
D gene: TRBD2; clone size: .; J gene: TRBJ2-1; V gene: TRBV7-9; CDR3 DNA: TGTGCCAGCAGCTTACTCTGGTTGACTAGCGGGGACGGGGAGCAGTTCTTC; CDR3 protein: CASSLLWLTSGDGEQFF
D gene: .; clone size: .; J gene: TRBJ1-2; V gene: TRBV9; CDR3 DNA: TGTGCCAGCAGCGTAAGGGCGGGCTATGGCTACACCTTC; CDR3 protein: CASSVRAGYGYTF
D gene: TRBD1; clone size: .; J gene: TRBJ2-4; V gene: TRBV30; CDR3 DNA: TGTGCCATACAGGGGGGGTACTTC; CDR3 protein: CAIQGGYF
D gene: .; clone size: once; J gene: TRBJ1-6; V gene: TRBV6-5; CDR3 DNA: TGTGCCAGCAGTGAGGGGTTTTACAATTCACCCCTCCACTTT; CDR3 protein: CASSEGFYNSPLHF
D gene: .; clone size: few; J gene: TRBJ1-2; V gene: TRBV28; CDR3 DNA: TGTGCCAGCAGTTTGGCGGCAGGGGTTTCCTATGGCTACACCTTC; CDR3 protein: CASSLAAGVSYGYTF
D gene: TRBD2; clone size: .; J gene: TRBJ2-3; V gene: TRBV30; CDR3 DNA: TGTGCCTGGAGTAAGAGCGGGGGGTTCGATACGCAGTATTTT; CDR3 protein: CAWSKSGGFDTQYF
D gene: .; clone size: .; J gene: TRBJ2-1; V gene: TRBV5-4; CDR3 DNA: TGTGCCAGCAGCCGTAATGTAGGGAGGAATGAGCAGTTCTTC; CDR3 protein: CASSRNVGRNEQFF
D gene: .; clone size: .; J gene: TRBJ1-1; V gene: TRBV19; CDR3 DNA: TGTGCCAGTAGTATAGGAATCAGTGGTGAAGCTTTCTTT; CDR3 protein: CASSIGISGEAFF
D gene: .; clone size: .; J gene: TRBJ1-2; V gene: TRBV5-4; CDR3 DNA: TGTGCCAGCAGCCGACAAGCCCAACCCTATGGCTACACCTTC; CDR3 protein: CASSRQAQPYGYTF
D gene: .; clone size: .; J gene: TRBJ1-5; V gene: TRBV4-1; CDR3 DNA: TGCGCCAGCAGCCAAGATGTCGGGCCTCCTAGTCAGCCCCAGCATTTT; CDR3 protein: CASSQDVGPPSQPQHF
D gene: .; clone size: .; J gene: TRBJ1-2; V gene: TRBV9; CDR3 DNA: TGTGCCAGCAGCCGCCCGGGATCCAACTATGGCTACACCTTC; CDR3 protein: CASSRPGSNYGYTF
D gene: TRBD2; clone size: .; J gene: TRBJ2-1; V gene: TRBV19; CDR3 DNA: TGTGCCAGTATTTCCGGGGGGGCTTACAATGAGCAGTTCTTC; CDR3 protein: CASISGGAYNEQFF
D gene: .; clone size: .; J gene: TRBJ2-1; V gene: TRBV11-2; CDR3 DNA: TGTGCCAGCAGCTTAGAACGGCACAATGAGCAGTTCTTC; CDR3 protein: CASSLERHNEQFF
D gene: .; clone size: few; J gene: TRBJ1-4; V gene: TRBV5-1; CDR3 DNA: TGCGCCAGCAGCTTGGGTGGGGGTACAACTAATGAAAAACTGTTTTTT; CDR3 protein: CASSLGGGTTNEKLFF
D gene: .; clone size: .; J gene: TRBJ2-5; V gene: TRBV9; CDR3 DNA: TGTGCCAGCAGCAAGGACGTTGTGGGTGAGACCCAGTACTTC; CDR3 protein: CASSKDVVGETQYF
D gene: .; clone size: .; J gene: TRBJ1-3; V gene: TRBV30; CDR3 DNA: TGTGCCTGGAGTGTGGGGGAAGCTGGAAACACCATATATTTT; CDR3 protein: CAWSVGEAGNTIYF
D gene: .; clone size: .; J gene: TRBJ2-7; V gene: TRBV19; CDR3 DNA: TGTGCCAGTAGTCTGGTGCTAGCTCGGGTTCACGAGCAGTACTTC; CDR3 protein: CASSLVLARVHEQYF
D gene: TRBD2; clone size: .; J gene: TRBJ2-5; V gene: TRBV29-1; CDR3 DNA: TGCAGCGTTGCACAACTAGCGAGGCAAGAGACCCAGTACTTC; CDR3 protein: CSVAQLARQETQYF
D gene: TRBD2; clone size: .; J gene: TRBJ2-5; V gene: TRBV29-1; CDR3 DNA: TGCAGCGTTTCTTTGGCGGGGGGGCCTCGAGAGACCCAGTACTTC; CDR3 protein: CSVSLAGGPRETQYF
D gene: TRBD1; clone size: .; J gene: TRBJ1-1; V gene: TRBV18; CDR3 DNA: TGTGCCAGCTCAACAGGGGGTCTGGGCACTGAAGCTTTCTTT; CDR3 protein: CASSTGGLGTEAFF
D gene: TRBD1; clone size: .; J gene: TRBJ1-1; V gene: TRBV6-1; CDR3 DNA: TGTGCCAGCAGAGACCCGGGACAGCTGGAAGCTTTCTTT; CDR3 protein: CASRDPGQLEAFF
D gene: TRBD1; clone size: .; J gene: TRBJ1-1; V gene: TRBV25-1; CDR3 DNA: TGTGCCAGCAGTGACCTCGGGACAGGCAACACTGAAGCTTTCTTT; CDR3 protein: CASSDLGTGNTEAFF
D gene: TRBD2; clone size: .; J gene: TRBJ2-2; V gene: TRBV4-1; CDR3 DNA: TGCGCCAGCAGCCCTACCTTTTCTAGCGGGGGCCGGGCCGGGGAGCTGTTTTTT; CDR3 protein: CASSPTFSSGGRAGELFF
D gene: TRBD2; clone size: .; J gene: TRBJ2-7; V gene: TRBV7-3; CDR3 DNA: TGTGCCAGCAGCCCTCTAGCGGGGGAGACCTACGAGCAGTACTTC; CDR3 protein: CASSPLAGETYEQYF
D gene: .; clone size: .; J gene: TRBJ2-1; V gene: TRBV30; CDR3 DNA: TGTGCCTGGAGTGTATCCAGATACAATGAGCAGTTCTTC; CDR3 protein: CAWSVSRYNEQFF
D gene: .; clone size: .; J gene: TRBJ2-2; V gene: TRBV2; CDR3 DNA: TGTGCCAGCAGTGATAGACTCTACACCGGGGAGCTGTTTTTT; CDR3 protein: CASSDRLYTGELFF
D gene: TRBD2; clone size: .; J gene: TRBJ2-3; V gene: TRBV4-2; CDR3 DNA: TGTGCCAGCAGCCGTCGCTCCGGGACTAGCGATCATACGCAGTATTTT; CDR3 protein: CASSRRSGTSDHTQYF
D gene: .; clone size: .; J gene: TRBJ2-1; V gene: TRBV30; CDR3 DNA: TGTGCCTGGAGTGTAAGAGGGGTCAATGAGCAGTTCTTC; CDR3 protein: CAWSVRGVNEQFF
D gene: .; clone size: .; J gene: TRBJ1-2; V gene: TRBV9; CDR3 DNA: TGTGCCAGCAGCATTACGGACGGCCCGCCCGGGGCTTACTATGGCTACACCTTC; CDR3 protein: CASSITDGPPGAYYGYTF
D gene: .; clone size: .; J gene: TRBJ1-5; V gene: TRBV18; CDR3 DNA: TGTGCCAGCTCACCAGCGAGCAATCAGCCCCAGCATTTT; CDR3 protein: CASSPASNQPQHF
D gene: .; clone size: .; J gene: TRBJ1-3; V gene: TRBV5-1; CDR3 DNA: TGCGCCAGCAGCTTGGATTCAGGCCTCGGAAACACCATATATTTT; CDR3 protein: CASSLDSGLGNTIYF
D gene: TRBD2; clone size: .; J gene: TRBJ2-3; V gene: TRBV7-9; CDR3 DNA: TGTGCCAGCAGCCTAACACTAGCGGGGGACCTAGATACGCAGTATTTT; CDR3 protein: CASSLTLAGDLDTQYF
D gene: TRBD2; clone size: few; J gene: TRBJ2-1; V gene: TRBV30; CDR3 DNA: TGTGCCTTCTTATCTGGCGGGGGAGGCTATGAGCAGTTCTTC; CDR3 protein: CAFLSGGGGYEQFF
D gene: .; clone size: once; J gene: TRBJ2-7; V gene: TRBV11-2; CDR3 DNA: TGTGCCAGCAGCCCCCAACAGTACATTGGCTACGAGCAGTACTTC; CDR3 protein: CASSPQQYIGYEQYF
D gene: .; clone size: .; J gene: TRBJ1-1; V gene: TRBV28; CDR3 DNA: TGTGCCAGCAGTTTGAGAGGGATGGGCACTGAAGCTTTCTTT; CDR3 protein: CASSLRGMGTEAFF
D gene: .; clone size: .; J gene: TRBJ2-5; V gene: TRBV23-1; CDR3 DNA: TGCGCCACCAGTCGGGGAGCACAAGAGACCCAGTACTTC; CDR3 protein: CATSRGAQETQYF
D gene: .; clone size: .; J gene: TRBJ1-4; V gene: TRBV9; CDR3 DNA: TGTGCCAGCAGCCCTCTTGCAACTAATGAAAAACTGTTTTTT; CDR3 protein: CASSPLATNEKLFF
D gene: .; clone size: .; J gene: TRBJ2-3; V gene: TRBV12-5; CDR3 DNA: TGTGCTAGTGGTTTGGCTGGGACTGCTTCTAGCACAGATACGCAGTATTTT; CDR3 protein: CASGLAGTASSTDTQYF
D gene: .; clone size: .; J gene: TRBJ2-3; V gene: TRBV10-3; CDR3 DNA: TGTGCCATCAGTTACGGGGGGCAAGATACGCAGTATTTT; CDR3 protein: CAISYGGQDTQYF
D gene: .; clone size: .; J gene: TRBJ1-3; V gene: TRBV19; CDR3 DNA: TGTGCCAGTAGTGCTGGAAACACCATATATTTT; CDR3 protein: CASSAGNTIYF
D gene: TRBD1; clone size: .; J gene: TRBJ2-7; V gene: TRBV30; CDR3 DNA: TGTGCCTGGGACAGGGACCTCTACGAGCAGTACTTC; CDR3 protein: CAWDRDLYEQYF
D gene: .; clone size: .; J gene: TRBJ1-4; V gene: TRBV7-8; CDR3 DNA: TGTGCCAGCAGCTTACGGGGTATCGGTGAAAAACTGTTTTTT; CDR3 protein: CASSLRGIGEKLFF
D gene: .; clone size: .; J gene: TRBJ1-4; V gene: TRBV5-4; CDR3 DNA: TGTGCCACACAGGATATTAATGAAAAACTGTTTTTT; CDR3 protein: CATQDINEKLFF
D gene: TRBD1; clone size: .; J gene: TRBJ2-2; V gene: TRBV4-2; CDR3 DNA: TGTGCCAGCAATACGGGACAGGGGGATCCCGGGGAGCTGTTTTTT; CDR3 protein: CASNTGQGDPGELFF
D gene: .; clone size: .; J gene: TRBJ2-6; V gene: TRBV7-2; CDR3 DNA: TGTGCCAGCAGCCGGGAAGTCTCTGGGGCCAACGTCCTGACTTTC; CDR3 protein: CASSREVSGANVLTF
D gene: .; clone size: few; J gene: TRBJ2-7; V gene: TRBV4-1; CDR3 DNA: TGCGCCAGCAGCCAGGCGGGACGACAGTACTTC; CDR3 protein: CASSQAGRQYF